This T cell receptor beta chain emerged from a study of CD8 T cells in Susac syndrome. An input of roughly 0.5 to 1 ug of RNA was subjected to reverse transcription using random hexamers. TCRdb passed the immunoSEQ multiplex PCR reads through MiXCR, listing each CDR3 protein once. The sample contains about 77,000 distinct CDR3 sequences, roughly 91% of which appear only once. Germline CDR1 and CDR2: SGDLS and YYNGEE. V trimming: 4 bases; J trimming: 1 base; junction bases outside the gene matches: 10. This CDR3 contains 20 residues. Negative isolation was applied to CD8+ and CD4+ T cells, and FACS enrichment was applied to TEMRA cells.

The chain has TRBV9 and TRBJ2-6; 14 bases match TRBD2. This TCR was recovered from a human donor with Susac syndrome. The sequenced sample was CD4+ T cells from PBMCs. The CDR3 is CASSFTGTSGSMSGANVLTF. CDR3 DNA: TGTGCCAGCAGCTTCACCGGGACTAGCGGGAGTATGTCTGGGGCCAACGTCCTGACTTTC.